This T cell receptor beta chain stems from a study of T cells after yellow fever vaccination. The wider study: Where fractions had low cell numbers, libraries were prepared from them with the SMART-Seq v4 Ultra Low Input RNA kit.

A 5'RACE template-switching step, the method used to make TCR cDNA, added a universal primer site and UMIs. TCRdb independently ran MiXCR on the 5' RACE reads; one entry per CDR3 protein. The sample records about 350,000 distinct CDR3 sequences, approximately 4% being singletons. Germline loops: CDR1 SGHVS, CDR2 FQNEAQ. The CDR3 runs 16 residues. The germline V and J ends were trimmed by 7 bases and 2 bases, with 19 bases remaining between them. This clonotype has a count of ten or more. Its antigen is not known. Findings and caveats of the study: The booster response re-showed most primary clones: 96% CD4, 88% CD8.

This receptor was taken from a man aged 18 to 30 who received the YFV17D yellow fever vaccine. Specimen: PBMCs, collected 5 days after the yellow fever booster vaccination. The chain uses TRBV7-8 and TRBJ2-3; unclear D gene. The CDR3 coding sequence is TGTGCCAGCAAAAGGAATTCGCACCCTTCCACAGATACGCAGTATTTT. Amino acid sequence: CASKRNSHPSTDTQYF.